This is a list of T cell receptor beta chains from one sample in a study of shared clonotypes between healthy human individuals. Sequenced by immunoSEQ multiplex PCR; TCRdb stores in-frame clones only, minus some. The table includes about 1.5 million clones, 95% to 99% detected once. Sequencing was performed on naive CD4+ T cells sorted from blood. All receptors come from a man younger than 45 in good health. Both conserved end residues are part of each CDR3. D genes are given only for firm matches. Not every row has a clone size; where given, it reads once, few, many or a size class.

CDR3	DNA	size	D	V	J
CASSGAGKTQYF	TGTGCCAGTTCCGGGGCGGGAAAGACCCAGTACTTC	once	.	TRBV19	TRBJ2-5
CASSKQDRSYNEQFF	TGTGCCAGTAGTAAACAGGATCGCTCCTACAATGAGCAGTTCTTC	.	.	TRBV19	TRBJ2-1
CASSPSGLNTGELFF	TGTGCCAGCAGCCCTAGCGGGCTAAACACCGGGGAGCTGTTTTTT	.	TRBD2	TRBV9	TRBJ2-2
CASRHAGSTDTQYF	TGCGCCAGCAGACATGCAGGCAGCACAGATACGCAGTATTTT	.	.	TRBV5-1	TRBJ2-3
CASSPAGAAQHF	TGTGCCAGCAGTCCGGCGGGGGCAGCCCAGCATTTT	.	.	TRBV6-5	TRBJ1-5
CASSLFRNYEQYF	TGCGCCAGCAGCTTGTTTCGGAACTACGAGCAGTACTTC	once	.	TRBV5-1	TRBJ2-7
CASRYRGTDTQYF	TGTGCCAGCAGGTACAGGGGCACAGATACGCAGTATTTT	.	.	TRBV5-6	TRBJ2-3
CASRRRDNYSNQPQHF	TGTGCCAGCAGAAGGAGGGACAACTATAGCAATCAGCCCCAGCATTTT	.	.	TRBV28	TRBJ1-5
CASSVESNQPQHF	TGTGCCAGCAGCGTAGAGAGCAATCAGCCCCAGCATTTT	.	.	TRBV9	TRBJ1-5
CASSKDPLGAEAFF	TGTGCCAGCAGCAAGGACCCGCTGGGGGCTGAAGCTTTCTTT	.	.	TRBV7-3	TRBJ1-1
CASRDSRPNEQYF	TGTGCCAGCAGAGACAGCCGCCCAAACGAGCAGTACTTC	.	.	TRBV2	TRBJ2-7
CASSPSRFRSYEQYF	TGTGCCAGCAGCCCCTCCCGGTTCCGCTCCTACGAGCAGTACTTC	.	.	TRBV7-8	TRBJ2-7
CASSLLAGGITDTQYF	TGTGCCAGCAGCTTATTAGCGGGAGGTATCACAGATACGCAGTATTTT	.	TRBD2	TRBV7-6	TRBJ2-3
CASSYIPPGTDTQYF	TGTGCCAGCAGCTATATACCTCCGGGCACAGATACGCAGTATTTT	.	.	TRBV27	TRBJ2-3